One and the same sample provided the 32 T cell receptor beta chains below, sequenced in a study of shared clonotypes between healthy human individuals. The data were produced by immunoSEQ multiplex PCR, yet TCRdb's version contains in-frame clones alone and is incomplete. The table lists about 2.4 million clones, approximately 93% of them singletons. Material for sequencing was naive CD4+ T cells from PBMCs. This sample's subset: CD45RA+ positively selected. The receptor set was obtained from a man aged 18 to 30 in good health. Some clones in this sample may be carry-over from other donors' samples.

The rearrangement uses TRBV7-2 and TRBJ1-3; D is unresolved. This CDR3 region has 17 residues. The germline V gene has CDR1 SGHTA and CDR2 FQGNSA. Trimming removed 0 bases from V and 0 bases from J, with 12 bases in between. The CDR3 spells CASSLAGGDYSGNTIYF. The CDR3 DNA is TGTGCCAGCAGCTTAGCGGGCGGAGACTACTCTGGAAACACCATATATTTT. The full variable domain, rest sourced from reference TRBV7-2 and TRBJ1-3, is GAGVSQSPSNKVTEKGKDVELRCDPISGHTALYWYRQSLGQGLEFLIYFQGNSAPDKSGLPSDRFSAERTGGSVSTLTIQRTQQEDSAVYLCASSLAGGDYSGNTIYFGEGSWLTVV.

V and J are TRBV7-6 and TRBJ2-7; the D gene is possibly TRBD1 (6 bases). This CDR3 region has 14 residues. From germline, CDR1 is SGHVS and CDR2 FNYEAQ. Trimming cost V 5 bases and J 0 bases, with 11 bases left between them. For the CDR3, the DNA is TGTGCCAGCAGCCAAGGGGGTGGCTCCTACGAGCAGTACTTC. It codes for CASSQGGGSYEQYF.

This sequence joins TRBV28 and TRBJ1-2; D is unclear. With 5 bases removed from V and 4 bases from J, the gap between germline ends came to 11 bases. CDR3 length equals 13 residues. Per germline, CDR1 MDHEN and CDR2 SYDVKM. The CDR3 nucleotides read TGTGCCAGCAGTCCCGCCTCGGGCTATGGCTACACCTTC. Translation gives CASSPASGYGYTF.

The rearrangement joins TRBV4-2 to TRBJ1-6, with 7 bases fitting TRBD1. V gave up 3 bases and J gave up 7 bases; unmatched junction bases: 12. This CDR3 contains 17 residues. Germline CDR1 and CDR2: LGHNA and YNFKEQ. The CDR3 region is CASSHPVVTGRNSPLHF. The CDR3 DNA follows: TGTGCCAGCAGCCACCCGGTGGTGACAGGGAGGAATTCACCCCTCCACTTT.

The chain recombines TRBV29-1 with TRBJ2-2; tentatively, D is TRBD2 (6 bases). This CDR3 contains 14 residues. V lost 6 bases and J lost 4, with 15 bases in between. The germline V gene has CDR1 SQVTM and CDR2 ANQGSEA. Here the CDR3 DNA reads TGCAGCGTACACCACGGAGGGGCCACCGGGGAGCTGTTTTTT. Protein sequence: CSVHHGGATGELFF.

Concerning this clone: The sample holds other DNA sequences that translate to the same CDR3. The CDR3 bases are TGTGCCAGCAGCGTAGGACAGGGAGGCAACACCATATATTTT. It codes for CASSVGQGGNTIYF. The rearrangement uses TRBV9 and TRBJ1-3; 7 bases are shared with TRBD1. Trimming removed 0 bases from V and 7 bases from J; junction bases left unmatched: 4. This CDR3 region has 14 residues. CDR1 is SGDLS and CDR2 is YYNGEE in the germline V gene.

The gene calls are TRBV28 and TRBJ2-1, with D possibly being TRBD2 (6 bases). Germline CDR1 reads MDHEN; CDR2 reads SYDVKM. V dropped 5 bases and J dropped 4 bases, with 33 bases sitting between them. This CDR3 has 21 amino acids. The CDR3, as DNA: TGTGCCAGCAGTCCGACCAGTAGCCGGCCAGGAGGGGCCGGGCGGTACAATGAGCAGTTCTTC. This encodes CASSPTSSRPGGAGRYNEQFF.

This sequence joins TRBV7-8 and TRBJ1-1; D is uncertain. Between the trimmed V and J ends, which lost 2 bases and 6 bases, there was a span of 16 bases. Germline CDR1 reads SGHVS; CDR2 reads FQNEAQ. There are 15 residues in the CDR3. The CDR3 sequence is CASSLRSRGFAEAFF. The DNA of the CDR3 is TGTGCCAGCAGCTTAAGGTCCCGGGGTTTCGCTGAAGCTTTCTTT. Looking up the rest from reference TRBV7-8 and TRBJ1-1 gives the full variable domain: GAGVSQSPRYKVAKRGQDVALRCDPISGHVSLFWYQQALGQGPEFLTYFQNEAQLDKSGLPSDRFFAERPEGSVSTLKIQRTQQEDSAVYLCASSLRSRGFAEAFFGQGTRLTVV.

The CDR3 DNA is TGTGCCAGCAGCCAAGGCGCGGGAGTTGTAGGTGAGCAGTTCTTC. Translation gives CASSQGAGVVGEQFF. V gene TRBV14 combines with J gene TRBJ2-1; 7 bases fit TRBD2. The CDR3 consists of 15 residues. CDR1 is SGHDN and CDR2 is FVKESK in the germline V gene. Unmatched junction bases numbered 9, after V lost 1 base and J lost 9 bases.

A word on this clone: This sample also contains other DNA sequences that code for the same CDR3. The chain has TRBV28 and TRBJ1-5; D is unresolved. V lost 3 bases and J 7 bases, leaving 7 bases between the germline ends. Looked up from germline, CDR1 is MDHEN and CDR2 is SYDVKM. The length of the CDR3 is 12 residues. CDR3 coding DNA: TGTGCCAGCAGTTTCCCCCGCCAGCCCCAGCATTTT. Protein sequence: CASSFPRQPQHF.

The V call is TRBV5-1, the J call TRBJ2-5; D uncertain. The CDR3 is made up of 13 amino acids. Germline CDR1 is SGHRS and CDR2 is YFSETQ. V was clipped by 3 bases and J by 1 base, with 7 bases between them. The CDR3 nucleotides are TGCGCCAGCAGCTCTATATCCCAAGAGACCCAGTACTTC. Protein sequence: CASSSISQETQYF.

There are a few counts of this clone. The CDR3 spells CAWSAQMNTEAFF. The CDR3 nucleotides read TGTGCCTGGAGTGCACAGATGAACACTGAAGCTTTCTTT. The J gene is TRBJ1-1, the V gene TRBV30; D is uncertain. The germline V gene has CDR1 GTSNPN and CDR2 SVGIG (reference sequence). CDR3 length: 13 residues. With 1 base removed from V and 0 bases from J, the gap between germline ends came to 6 bases.

This chain links TRBV11-2 with TRBJ2-3, with TRBD1 as a possible D gene (5 bases). The V end was cut by 4 bases, the J end by 2 bases, with 13 bases between. The V gene's germline CDR1 is SGHAT and CDR2 FQNNGV. The CDR3 is 15 amino acids. CDR3 residues: CASSSDSLYTDTQYF. CDR3 sequence (DNA): TGTGCCAGCAGCTCCGACAGCCTTTACACAGATACGCAGTATTTT.

The CDR3 DNA is TGTGCCAGCAGTACAGGGGGCGCGAGCAATCAGCCCCAGCATTTT. It specifies CASSTGGASNQPQHF. This chain connects TRBV5-6 to TRBJ1-5, with 9 positions matching TRBD1. Trimming took 5 bases from V and 1 from J; bases not matched to a gene: 4. The CDR3 consists of 15 residues. CDR1 and CDR2 from the germline V gene are SGHDT and YYEEEE.

This chain joins TRBV12-5 and TRBJ1-2; no clear D. The CDR3 totals 14 residues. Deletions cut 2 bases from V and 0 bases from J, with 7 bases between. Germline V gives CDR1 LGHNT, CDR2 FRNRAP. CDR3 region: CASGLSGANYGYTF. In nucleotides, the CDR3 is TGTGCTAGTGGTTTGAGTGGAGCTAACTATGGCTACACCTTC.

V gene TRBV28 combines with J gene TRBJ2-5; 11 positions agree with TRBD2. Looked up from germline, CDR1 is MDHEN and CDR2 is SYDVKM. The CDR3 loop spans 16 amino acids. V dropped 2 bases and J dropped 0; count of bases not matched to a gene: 2. CDR3 sequence: CASSLPGLADQETQYF. DNA for the CDR3: TGTGCCAGCAGTTTACCGGGACTAGCGGACCAAGAGACCCAGTACTTC.

This rearrangement joins TRBV28 to TRBJ1-1; 9 nucleotides line up with TRBD1. The CDR3 runs to 14 residues. V lost 6 bases and J lost 3; bases outside the gene matches: 5. Germline V gene data show CDR1 as MDHEN and CDR2 as SYDVKM. The CDR3 sequence: CASSETGGDTEAFF. In DNA form, the CDR3 reads TGTGCCAGCAGCGAGACAGGGGGAGACACTGAAGCTTTCTTT. The variable domain in full, with the rest retrieved from reference TRBV28 and TRBJ1-1, is DVKVTQSSRYLVKRTGEKVFLECVQDMDHENMFWYRQDPGLGLRLIYFSYDVKMKEKGDIPEGYSVSREKKERFSLILESASTNQTSMYLCASSETGGDTEAFFGQGTRLTVV.

The chain couples TRBV2 to TRBJ1-5; perhaps TRBD1 as D (5 bases). This CDR3 contains 15 residues. The germline gives CDR1 SNHLY, CDR2 FYNNEI. Trimming removed 5 bases at V and 7 bases at J, with 18 bases between. CDR3 nucleotides: TGTGCCAGCAGTAACCTACTCAGGGACGGGCAGCCCCAGCATTTT. It specifies CASSNLLRDGQPQHF.

The chain's CDR3 is CASEEGANTGELFF. The CDR3 region has the DNA TGCGCCAGCGAAGAAGGGGCAAACACCGGGGAGCTGTTTTTT. This chain uses TRBV5-1 with TRBJ2-2; perhaps TRBD1 as D (5 bases). This CDR3 is 14 amino acids long. Germline V gene lookup returns CDR1 SGHRS and CDR2 YFSETQ. V dropped 7 bases and J dropped 2 bases, with 12 bases sitting between them.

Points on this clone: The same CDR3 is also encoded by other DNA sequences in this sample. The rearrangement joins TRBV7-9 to TRBJ1-1, with D tentatively TRBD1 (5 bases). Between the trimmed V and J ends, which lost 3 bases and 1 base, there was a span of 9 bases. The CDR3 sequence is 14 residues long. Looked up from germline, CDR1 is SEHNR and CDR2 is FQNEAQ (reference sequence). CDR3 region: CASSFGTANTEAFF. The CDR3 region has the DNA TGTGCCAGCAGCTTCGGGACGGCGAACACTGAAGCTTTCTTT.

The chain combines TRBV27 with TRBJ1-1; possible D gene TRBD1, 5 bases. CDR3 length equals 15 residues. The V end lost 5 bases, the J end lost 1 base, and 14 bases lay between the germline ends. Germline CDR1 is MNHEY and CDR2 is SMNVEV (reference sequence). In DNA form, the CDR3 reads TGTGCCAGCAGTGGGGGGAAATTGGCGAACACTGAAGCTTTCTTT. Protein: CASSGGKLANTEAFF.

This sequence joins TRBV28 and TRBJ1-1; D gene ambiguous. Germline CDR1 and CDR2: MDHEN and SYDVKM. CDR3 length: 16 residues. Trimming removed 0 bases from V and 4 bases from J, with 15 bases in between. The CDR3 sequence is CASSLWGLRGSTEAFF. CDR3 in DNA: TGTGCCAGCAGTTTATGGGGGTTACGTGGAAGCACTGAAGCTTTCTTT.

The chain links TRBV18 to TRBJ2-7, with 8 positions matching TRBD2. The trim removed 3 bases at V and 0 bases at J, leaving 4 bases unmatched. This CDR3 region has 15 residues. Germline CDR1 is KGHSH and CDR2 is LQKENI. CDR3 coding DNA: TGTGCCAGCTCACCGTGGCGGGAGGCCTCCTACGAGCAGTACTTC. Residues: CASSPWREASYEQYF.

J is TRBJ2-7 and V is TRBV11-2, with D possibly being TRBD1 (6 bases). Trimming shortened V by 5 bases and J by 3 bases, and 17 bases separated the two germline ends. The CDR3 extends over 15 amino acids. Germline CDR1 SGHAT, CDR2 FQNNGV. This chain's CDR3 is CASSVHGTLVYEQYF. CDR3 sequence (DNA): TGTGCCAGCAGCGTCCACGGGACATTAGTCTACGAGCAGTACTTC. Full variable domain (remainder filled in from reference TRBV11-2 and TRBJ2-7): EAGVAQSPRYKIIEKRQSVAFWCNPISGHATLYWYQQILGQGPKLLIQFQNNGVVDDSQLPKDRFSAERLKGVDSTLKIQPAKLEDSAVYLCASSVHGTLVYEQYFGPGTRLTVT.

DNA of the CDR3: TGTGCCACCAGGATGGGCGGGAGGGGCACCGGGGAGCTGTTTTTT. It is translated as CATRMGGRGTGELFF. The V call is TRBV15, the J call TRBJ2-2; the match to TRBD2 covers 9 bases. V shed 6 bases, J shed 4 bases, and the junction held 6 bases outside the gene matches. The CDR3 length is 15 residues. CDR1 and CDR2 (germline): LNHNV, YYDKDF (reference sequence).

The chain has TRBV25-1 and TRBJ2-3, with D perhaps TRBD1 or TRBD2 (6 bases each). Trimming removed 11 bases at V and 2 bases at J, with 17 bases between. CDR1 is MGHDK, CDR2 SYGVNS, per germline. The CDR3 covers 14 residues. Written as DNA, the CDR3 is TGTGCCGTGGGGGGCGGACAGTTCACAGATACGCAGTATTTT. Translation: CAVGGGQFTDTQYF.

The chain uses TRBV11-3 and TRBJ2-1; tentative D call: TRBD2 (6 bases). The CDR3 covers 13 residues. V lost 5 bases and J lost 4, with 9 bases in between. Germline V lookup: CDR1 SGHNT, CDR2 YENEEA. DNA for the CDR3: TGTGCCAGCAGCCGGGACTGGTACAATGAGCAGTTCTTC. This sequence encodes CASSRDWYNEQFF.

The chain is built from TRBV6-1 and TRBJ2-5; D might be TRBD1 or TRBD2, each matching 6 bases. This CDR3 spans 16 amino acids. Germline loops: CDR1 MNHNS, CDR2 SASEGT. Trimming took 2 bases from V and 5 from J, leaving 18 bases between them. CDR3 bases: TGTGCCAGCAGTGAATCTAACAGGGCCCGGGGGGAGACCCAGTACTTC. The encoded protein is CASSESNRARGETQYF.

The gene calls are TRBV27 and TRBJ1-5, with D perhaps matching TRBD1 (5 bases). This CDR3 comprises 12 residues. In germline, CDR1 is MNHEY, CDR2 SMNVEV (reference sequence). V was trimmed by 4 bases and J by 9 bases, leaving 10 bases between them. The CDR3 is CASSSLRGPQHF. The CDR3 nucleotides read TGTGCCAGCAGTTCCCTGAGGGGGCCCCAGCATTTT.

The rearrangement uses TRBV15 and TRBJ1-4; possibly TRBD1 for D (5 bases). V was pared by 3 bases and J by 8 bases, with 10 bases between. The CDR3 spans 13 residues. CDR1 and CDR2 (germline): LNHNV, YYDKDF (reference sequence). The CDR3 loop is CATSRGRLEKLFF. In DNA, the CDR3 is TGTGCCACCAGCAGGGGACGGTTAGAAAAACTGTTTTTT.

The table lists this clone with a count of one. The CDR3: CASSLGQGRNTDTQYF. The CDR3 region has the DNA TGTGCCAGCAGCTTGGGACAGGGGCGGAACACAGATACGCAGTATTTT. The chain combines TRBV11-3 with TRBJ2-3; TRBD1 matches at 10 bases. The CDR3 is made up of 16 amino acids. Germline V gene lookup returns CDR1 SGHNT and CDR2 YENEEA. V lost 3 bases to trimming and J lost 2 bases; unmatched junction nucleotides: 5.

The chain has TRBV28 and TRBJ1-5, with 7 bases identical to TRBD1. With V trimmed by 6 bases and J by 1 base, 6 bases remained unmatched. This CDR3 region has 15 residues. Germline CDR1 reads MDHEN; CDR2 reads SYDVKM. CDR3 coding DNA: TGTGCCAGCAGCCAGACAGGGAGGAGCAATCAGCCCCAGCATTTT. Protein: CASSQTGRSNQPQHF.